Described below is a single T cell receptor (beta chain) sequence and its context. Antigen: not known. Sequenced by immunoSEQ multiplex PCR; TCRdb stores in-frame clones only, minus some. This sample has roughly 100,000 clones, with approximately 94% found just once. With V trimmed by 2 bases and J by 8 bases, 10 bases remained unmatched. Germline CDR1 MNHEY, CDR2 SMNVEV (reference sequence). This CDR3 contains 17 residues. Time point meaning: cycle 4 day 1 (C4D1), after 6 weeks of nivolumab. Autologous stem cell transplantation was followed by relapse in every patient, and brentuximab vedotin exposure varied. The sample originates from a study of PD-1 blockade in classical Hodgkin lymphoma. General study points: Only CD4+ TCR diversity, not CD8+, had risen significantly by C4D1.

The clonotype originates from a human donor with classical Hodgkin lymphoma. The material was peripheral blood mononuclear cells (PBMCs), obtained before the fourth cycle of nivolumab. The V call is TRBV27, the J call TRBJ2-3, with 13 bases fitting TRBD2. Here the CDR3 reads CASSLASTSGRGGTQYF. CDR3 DNA sequence: TGTGCCAGCAGTTTAGCCTCTACTAGCGGGAGGGGTGGTACGCAGTATTTT.